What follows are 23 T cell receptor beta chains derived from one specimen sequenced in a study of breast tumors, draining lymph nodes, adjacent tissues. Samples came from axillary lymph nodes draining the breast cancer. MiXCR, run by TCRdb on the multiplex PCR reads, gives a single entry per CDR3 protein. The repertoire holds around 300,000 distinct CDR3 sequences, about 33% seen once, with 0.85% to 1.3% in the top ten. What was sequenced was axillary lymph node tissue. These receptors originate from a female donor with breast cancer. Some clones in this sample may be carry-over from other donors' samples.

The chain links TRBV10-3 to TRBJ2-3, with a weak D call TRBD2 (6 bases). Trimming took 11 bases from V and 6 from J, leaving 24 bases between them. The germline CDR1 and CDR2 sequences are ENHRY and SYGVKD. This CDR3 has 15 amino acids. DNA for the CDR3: TGTGCCGTCATCCAGCACTCGACTAGTCGGGATACGCAGTATTTT. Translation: CAVIQHSTSRDTQYF.

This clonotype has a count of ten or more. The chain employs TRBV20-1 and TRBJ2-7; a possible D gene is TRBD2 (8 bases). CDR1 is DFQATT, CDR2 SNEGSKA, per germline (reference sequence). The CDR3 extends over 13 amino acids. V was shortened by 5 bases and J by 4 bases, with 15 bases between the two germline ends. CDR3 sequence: CSAYREGAYEQYF. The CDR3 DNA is TGCAGTGCTTACCGGGAGGGGGCATACGAGCAGTACTTC.

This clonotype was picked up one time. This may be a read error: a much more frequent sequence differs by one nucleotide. The CDR3 nucleotides are TGTGCCAGCAGCCCCCGGGGCAGTTTTGAGCAGTTCTTC. Its translation: CASSPRGSFEQFF. The V and J genes are TRBV11-3 and TRBJ2-1; perhaps D is TRBD1 or TRBD2 (5 bases each). This CDR3 has 13 amino acids. V was trimmed by 5 bases and J by 9 bases, leaving 14 bases between them. CDR1 and CDR2 from the germline V gene are SGHNT and YENEEA.

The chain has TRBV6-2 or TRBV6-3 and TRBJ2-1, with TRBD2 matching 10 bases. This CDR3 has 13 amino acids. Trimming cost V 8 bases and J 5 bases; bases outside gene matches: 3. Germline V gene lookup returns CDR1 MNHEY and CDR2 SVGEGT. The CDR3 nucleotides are TGTGCCAGCCGGCTAGCGGGGGACAATGAGCAGTTCTTC. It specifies CASRLAGDNEQFF.

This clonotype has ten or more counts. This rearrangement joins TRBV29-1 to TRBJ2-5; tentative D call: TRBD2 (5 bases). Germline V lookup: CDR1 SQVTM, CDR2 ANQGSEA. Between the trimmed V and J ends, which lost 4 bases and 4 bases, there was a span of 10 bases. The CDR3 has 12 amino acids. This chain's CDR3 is CSVVWAGETQYF. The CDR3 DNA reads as TGCAGCGTTGTCTGGGCGGGAGAGACCCAGTACTTC.

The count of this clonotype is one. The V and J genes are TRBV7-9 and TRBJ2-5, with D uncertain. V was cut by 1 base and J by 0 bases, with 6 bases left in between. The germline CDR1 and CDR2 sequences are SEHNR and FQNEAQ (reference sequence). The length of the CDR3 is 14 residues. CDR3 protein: CASSLDLHQETQYF. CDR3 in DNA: TGTGCCAGCAGCTTAGACCTCCACCAAGAGACCCAGTACTTC.

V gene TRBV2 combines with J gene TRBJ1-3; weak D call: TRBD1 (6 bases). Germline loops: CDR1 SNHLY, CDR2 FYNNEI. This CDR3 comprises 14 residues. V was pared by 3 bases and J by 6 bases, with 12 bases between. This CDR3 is CASSDQRGLNTIYF. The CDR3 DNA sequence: TGTGCCAGCAGTGATCAACGGGGGCTAAACACCATATATTTT.

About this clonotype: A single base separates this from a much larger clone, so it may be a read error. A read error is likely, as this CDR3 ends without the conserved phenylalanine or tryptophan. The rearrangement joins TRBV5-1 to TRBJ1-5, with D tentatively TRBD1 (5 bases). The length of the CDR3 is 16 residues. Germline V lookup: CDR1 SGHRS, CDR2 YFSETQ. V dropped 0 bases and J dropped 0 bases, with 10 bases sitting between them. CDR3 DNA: TGCGCCAGCAGCTTGGGGGACGGATATAGCAATCAGCCCCAGCATTTG. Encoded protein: CASSLGDGYSNQPQHL.

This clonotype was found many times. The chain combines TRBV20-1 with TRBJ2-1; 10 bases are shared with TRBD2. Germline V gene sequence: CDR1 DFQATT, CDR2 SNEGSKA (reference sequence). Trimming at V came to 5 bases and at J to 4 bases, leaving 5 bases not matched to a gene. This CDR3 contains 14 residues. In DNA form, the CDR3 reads TGCAGTGCTCCCGGGACTAGCGTATACAATGAGCAGTTCTTC. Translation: CSAPGTSVYNEQFF.

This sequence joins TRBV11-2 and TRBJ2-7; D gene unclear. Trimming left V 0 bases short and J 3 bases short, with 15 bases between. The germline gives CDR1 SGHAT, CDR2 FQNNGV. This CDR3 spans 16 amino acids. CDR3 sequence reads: CASSLEKAAPGYEQYF. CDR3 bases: TGTGCCAGCAGCTTAGAAAAGGCGGCACCCGGCTACGAGCAGTACTTC.

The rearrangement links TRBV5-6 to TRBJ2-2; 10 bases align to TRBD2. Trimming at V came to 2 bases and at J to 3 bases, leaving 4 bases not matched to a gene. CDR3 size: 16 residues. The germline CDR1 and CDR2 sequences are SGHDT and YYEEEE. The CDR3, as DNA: TGTGCCAGCAGCTTTAGCGGGAGGACTTACACCGGGGAGCTGTTTTTT. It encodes CASSFSGRTYTGELFF.

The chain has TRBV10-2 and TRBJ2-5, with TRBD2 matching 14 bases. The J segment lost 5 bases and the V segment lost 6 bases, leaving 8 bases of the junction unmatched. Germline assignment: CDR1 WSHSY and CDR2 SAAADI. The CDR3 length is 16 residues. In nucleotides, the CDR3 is TGCGCCAGCAGACCCGGGACTAGCGGGAGACGTGAGACCCAGTACTTC. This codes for CASRPGTSGRRETQYF.

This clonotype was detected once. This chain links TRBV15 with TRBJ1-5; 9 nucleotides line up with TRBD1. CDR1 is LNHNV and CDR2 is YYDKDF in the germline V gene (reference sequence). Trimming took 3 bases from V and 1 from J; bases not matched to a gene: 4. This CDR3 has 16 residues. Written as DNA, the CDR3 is TGTGCCACCAGCAGCGGACAGGGGTCGAGCAATCAGCCCCAGCATTTT. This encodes CATSSGQGSSNQPQHF.

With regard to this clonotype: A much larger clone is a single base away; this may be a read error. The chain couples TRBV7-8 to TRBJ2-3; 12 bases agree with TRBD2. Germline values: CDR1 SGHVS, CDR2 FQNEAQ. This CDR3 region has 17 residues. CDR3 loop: CASSPTRTSGTTDPQYF. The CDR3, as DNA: TGTGCCAGCAGCCCTACTCGGACTAGCGGGACCACAGATCCGCAGTATTTT.

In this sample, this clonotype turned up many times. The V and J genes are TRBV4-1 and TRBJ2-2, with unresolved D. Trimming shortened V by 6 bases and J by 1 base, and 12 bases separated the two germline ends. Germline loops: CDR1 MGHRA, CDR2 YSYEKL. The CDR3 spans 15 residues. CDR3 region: CASSLGPLNTGELFF. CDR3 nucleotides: TGCGCCAGCAGTTTAGGGCCACTGAACACCGGGGAGCTGTTTTTT.

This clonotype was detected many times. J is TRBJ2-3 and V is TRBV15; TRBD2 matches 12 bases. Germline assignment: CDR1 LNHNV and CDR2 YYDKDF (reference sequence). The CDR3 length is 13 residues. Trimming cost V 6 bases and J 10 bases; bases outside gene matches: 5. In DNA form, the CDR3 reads TGTGCCACCAGTCGGACTAGCGGGAATCCGCAGTATTTT. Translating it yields CATSRTSGNPQYF.

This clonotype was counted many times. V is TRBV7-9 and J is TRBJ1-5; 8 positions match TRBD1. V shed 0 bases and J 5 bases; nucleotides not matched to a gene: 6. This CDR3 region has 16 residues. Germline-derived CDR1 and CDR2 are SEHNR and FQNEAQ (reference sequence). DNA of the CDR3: TGTGCCAGCAGCTTAGCGTTCCAGGGGGCTCATCAGCCCCAGCATTTT. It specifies CASSLAFQGAHQPQHF. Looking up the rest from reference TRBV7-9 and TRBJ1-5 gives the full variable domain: DTGVSQNPRHKITKRGQNVTFRCDPISEHNRLYWYRQTLGQGPEFLTYFQNEAQLEKSRLLSDRFSAERPKGSFSTLEIQRTEQGDSAMYLCASSLAFQGAHQPQHFGDGTRLSIL.

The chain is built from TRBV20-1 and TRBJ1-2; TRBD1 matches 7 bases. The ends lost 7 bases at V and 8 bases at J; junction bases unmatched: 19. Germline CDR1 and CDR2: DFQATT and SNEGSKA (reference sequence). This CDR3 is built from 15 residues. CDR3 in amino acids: CSERGGRDSARGYTF. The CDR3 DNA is TGCAGTGAGAGAGGGGGTAGGGACAGCGCACGGGGCTACACCTTC.

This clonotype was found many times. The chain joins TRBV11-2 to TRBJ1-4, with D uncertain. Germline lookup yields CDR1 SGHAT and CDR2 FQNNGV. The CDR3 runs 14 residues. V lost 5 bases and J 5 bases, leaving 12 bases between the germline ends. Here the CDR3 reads CASSPRLGNEKLFF. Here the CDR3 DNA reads TGTGCCAGCAGCCCTCGCTTAGGGAATGAAAAACTGTTTTTT.

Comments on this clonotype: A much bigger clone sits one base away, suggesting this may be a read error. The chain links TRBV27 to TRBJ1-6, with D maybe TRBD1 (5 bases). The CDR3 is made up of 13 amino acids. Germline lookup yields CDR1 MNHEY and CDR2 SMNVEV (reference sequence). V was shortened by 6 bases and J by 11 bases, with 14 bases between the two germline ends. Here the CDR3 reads CASRGPRGTPLHF. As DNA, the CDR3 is TGTGCCAGCAGGGGGCCTCGAGGCACACCCCTCCACTTT.

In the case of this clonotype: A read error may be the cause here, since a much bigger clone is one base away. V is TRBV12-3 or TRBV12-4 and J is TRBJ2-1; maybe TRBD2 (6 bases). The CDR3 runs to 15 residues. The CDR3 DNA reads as TGTGCCAGCAGCGTTTGGAGGGACTCCTACGATGAGCAGTTCTTC. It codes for CASSVWRDSYDEQFF.

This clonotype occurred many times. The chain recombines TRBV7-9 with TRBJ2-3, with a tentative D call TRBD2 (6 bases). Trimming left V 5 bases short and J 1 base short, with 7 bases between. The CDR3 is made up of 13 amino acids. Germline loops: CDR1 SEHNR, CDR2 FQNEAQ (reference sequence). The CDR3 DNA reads TGTGCCAGCAGCCCGGGAGGCACAGATACGCAGTATTTT. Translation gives CASSPGGTDTQYF.

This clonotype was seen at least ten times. The CDR3 DNA follows: TGCAGCGTATACACAATTAACTATGGCTACACCTTC. It yields the protein CSVYTINYGYTF. The genes are TRBV29-1 and TRBJ1-2; D is uncertain. CDR1 is SQVTM, CDR2 ANQGSEA, per germline. Deletions cut 6 bases from V and 1 base from J, with 9 bases between. The CDR3 sequence is 12 residues long.